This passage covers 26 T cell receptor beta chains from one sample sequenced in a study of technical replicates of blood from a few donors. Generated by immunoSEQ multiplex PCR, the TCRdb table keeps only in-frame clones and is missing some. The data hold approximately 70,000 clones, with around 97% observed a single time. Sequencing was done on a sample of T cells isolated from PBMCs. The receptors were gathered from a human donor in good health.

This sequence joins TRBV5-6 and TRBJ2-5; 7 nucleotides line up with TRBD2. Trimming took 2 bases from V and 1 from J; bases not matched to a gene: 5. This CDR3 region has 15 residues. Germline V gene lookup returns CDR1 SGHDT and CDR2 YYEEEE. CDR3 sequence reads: CASSFIVAGQETQYF. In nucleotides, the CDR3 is TGTGCCAGCAGCTTCATAGTAGCGGGCCAAGAGACCCAGTACTTC.

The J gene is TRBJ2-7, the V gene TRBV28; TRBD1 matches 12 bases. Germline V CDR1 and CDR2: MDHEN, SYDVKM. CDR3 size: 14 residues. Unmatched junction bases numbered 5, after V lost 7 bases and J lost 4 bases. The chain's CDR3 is CASTRGQGAYEQYF. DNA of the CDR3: TGTGCCAGCACTCGGGGACAGGGGGCTTACGAGCAGTACTTC.

Here the CDR3 DNA reads TGTGCCAACCCCTCGGACAGGGGATATAGCACAGATACGCAGTATTTT. The encoded protein is CANPSDRGYSTDTQYF. V and J are TRBV7-9 and TRBJ2-3; 9 bases match TRBD1. CDR3 length equals 16 residues. Germline V gene sequence: CDR1 SEHNR, CDR2 FQNEAQ (reference sequence). J lost 0 bases, V lost 10 bases, and 11 bases had no gene match.

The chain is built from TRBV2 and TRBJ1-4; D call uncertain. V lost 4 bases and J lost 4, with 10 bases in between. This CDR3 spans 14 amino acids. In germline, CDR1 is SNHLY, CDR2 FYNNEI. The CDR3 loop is CASSVLGGNEKLFF. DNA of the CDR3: TGTGCCAGCAGTGTGCTGGGAGGTAATGAAAAACTGTTTTTT.

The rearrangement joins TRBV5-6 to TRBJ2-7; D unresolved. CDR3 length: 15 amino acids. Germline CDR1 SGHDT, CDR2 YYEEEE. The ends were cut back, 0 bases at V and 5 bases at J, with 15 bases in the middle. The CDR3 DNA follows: TGTGCCAGCAGCTTGGTATACAGTGGTGTGGACGAGCAGTACTTC. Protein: CASSLVYSGVDEQYF.

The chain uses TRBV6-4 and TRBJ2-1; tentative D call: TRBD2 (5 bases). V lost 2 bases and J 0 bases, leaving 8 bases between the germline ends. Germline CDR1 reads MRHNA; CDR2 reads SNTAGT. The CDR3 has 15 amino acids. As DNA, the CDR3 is TGTGCCAGCAGTGACCTGGGGAGCTCCTACAATGAGCAGTTCTTC. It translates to CASSDLGSSYNEQFF.

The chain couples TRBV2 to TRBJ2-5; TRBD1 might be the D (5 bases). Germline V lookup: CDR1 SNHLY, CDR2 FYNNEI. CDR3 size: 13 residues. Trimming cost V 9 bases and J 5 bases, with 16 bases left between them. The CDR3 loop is CASTSGIEETQYF. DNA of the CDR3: TGTGCCAGTACGTCAGGGATTGAGGAGACCCAGTACTTC.

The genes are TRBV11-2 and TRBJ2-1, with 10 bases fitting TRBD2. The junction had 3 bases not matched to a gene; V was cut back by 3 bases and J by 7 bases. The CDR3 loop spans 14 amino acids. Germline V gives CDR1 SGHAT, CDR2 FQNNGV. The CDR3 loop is CASSLGLARNEQFF. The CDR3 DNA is TGTGCCAGCAGCTTGGGACTAGCGAGGAATGAGCAGTTCTTC.

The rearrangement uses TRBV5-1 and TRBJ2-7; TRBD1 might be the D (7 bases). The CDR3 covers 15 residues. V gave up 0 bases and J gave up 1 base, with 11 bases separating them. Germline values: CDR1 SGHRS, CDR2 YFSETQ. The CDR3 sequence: CASSLESGGSYEQYF. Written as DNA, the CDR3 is TGCGCCAGCAGCTTGGAGTCAGGGGGGTCCTACGAGCAGTACTTC.

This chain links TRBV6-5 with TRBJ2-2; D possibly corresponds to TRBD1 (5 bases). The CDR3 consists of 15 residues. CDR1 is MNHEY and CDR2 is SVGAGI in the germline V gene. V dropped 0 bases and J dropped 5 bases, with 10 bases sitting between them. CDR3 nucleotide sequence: TGTGCCAGCAGTTACTCGACAGATAGTACCGGGGAGCTGTTTTTT. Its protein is CASSYSTDSTGELFF.

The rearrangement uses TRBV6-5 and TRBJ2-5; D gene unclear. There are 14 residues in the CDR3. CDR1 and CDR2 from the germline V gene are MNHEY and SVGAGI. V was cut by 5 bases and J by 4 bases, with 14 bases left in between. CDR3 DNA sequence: TGTGCCAGCAGTCGTTCGAGGCGAGGAGAGACCCAGTACTTC. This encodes CASSRSRRGETQYF.

For the CDR3, the DNA is TGTGCCAGCAGCTTAGGTCAGATCGATGGCTACACCTTC. This sequence encodes CASSLGQIDGYTF. V gene TRBV7-9 combines with J gene TRBJ1-2; no clear D. CDR1 and CDR2 from the germline V gene are SEHNR and FQNEAQ (reference sequence). V was shortened by 1 base and J by 6 bases, with 9 bases between the two germline ends. The CDR3 extends over 13 amino acids.

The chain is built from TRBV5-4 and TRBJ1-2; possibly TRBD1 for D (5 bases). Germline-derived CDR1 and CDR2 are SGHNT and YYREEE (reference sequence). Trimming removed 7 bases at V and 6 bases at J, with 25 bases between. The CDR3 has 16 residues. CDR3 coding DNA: TGTGCCAGCTCAACTCGGATGGCAGGGATCTTGAATGGCTACACCTTC. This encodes CASSTRMAGILNGYTF.

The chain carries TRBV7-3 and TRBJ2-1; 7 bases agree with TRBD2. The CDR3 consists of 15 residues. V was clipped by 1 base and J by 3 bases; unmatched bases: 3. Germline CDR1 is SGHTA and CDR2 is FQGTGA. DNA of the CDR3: TGTGCCAGCAGCTTAAGCGGGGGAGACTACAATGAGCAGTTCTTC. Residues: CASSLSGGDYNEQFF. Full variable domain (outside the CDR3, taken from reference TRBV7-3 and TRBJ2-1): GAGVSQTPSNKVTEKGKYVELRCDPISGHTALYWYRQSLGQGPEFLIYFQGTGAADDSGLPNDRFFAVRPEGSVSTLKIQRTERGDSAVYLCASSLSGGDYNEQFFGPGTRLTVL.

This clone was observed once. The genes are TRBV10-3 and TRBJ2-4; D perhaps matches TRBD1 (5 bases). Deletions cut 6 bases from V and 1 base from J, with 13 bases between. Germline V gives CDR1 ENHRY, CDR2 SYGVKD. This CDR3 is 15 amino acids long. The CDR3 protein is CAIRPDSEAKNIQYF. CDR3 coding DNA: TGTGCCATCAGACCCGACAGTGAGGCCAAAAACATTCAGTACTTC.

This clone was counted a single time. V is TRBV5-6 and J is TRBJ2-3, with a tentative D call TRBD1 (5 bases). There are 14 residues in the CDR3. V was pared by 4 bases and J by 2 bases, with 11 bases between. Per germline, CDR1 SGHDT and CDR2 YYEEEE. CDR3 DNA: TGTGCCAGCAGCGGGGCAGGAGACACAGATACGCAGTATTTT. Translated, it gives CASSGAGDTDTQYF.

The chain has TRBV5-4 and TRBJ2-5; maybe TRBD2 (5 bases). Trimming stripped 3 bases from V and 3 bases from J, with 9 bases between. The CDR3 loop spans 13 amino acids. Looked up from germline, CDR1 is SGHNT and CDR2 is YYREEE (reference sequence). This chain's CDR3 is CASSSPGKETQYF. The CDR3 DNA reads TGTGCCAGCAGCTCCCCGGGGAAAGAGACCCAGTACTTC.

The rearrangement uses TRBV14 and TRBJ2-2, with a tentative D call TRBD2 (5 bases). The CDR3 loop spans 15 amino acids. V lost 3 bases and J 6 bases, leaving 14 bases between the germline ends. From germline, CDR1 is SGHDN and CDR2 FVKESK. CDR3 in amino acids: CASSQAVFGAGELFF. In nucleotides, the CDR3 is TGTGCCAGCAGCCAGGCAGTATTCGGGGCCGGGGAGCTGTTTTTT.

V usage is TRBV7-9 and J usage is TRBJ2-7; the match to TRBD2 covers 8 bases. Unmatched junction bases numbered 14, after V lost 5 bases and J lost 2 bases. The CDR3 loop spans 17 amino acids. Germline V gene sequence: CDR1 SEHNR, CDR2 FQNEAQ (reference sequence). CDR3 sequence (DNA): TGTGCCAGCAGCCCCCGGGGTGGTAGCGGGACCCCCTACGAGCAGTACTTC. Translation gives CASSPRGGSGTPYEQYF. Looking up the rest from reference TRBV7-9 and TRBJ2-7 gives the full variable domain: DTGVSQNPRHKITKRGQNVTFRCDPISEHNRLYWYRQTLGQGPEFLTYFQNEAQLEKSRLLSDRFSAERPKGSFSTLEIQRTEQGDSAMYLCASSPRGGSGTPYEQYFGPGTRLTVT.

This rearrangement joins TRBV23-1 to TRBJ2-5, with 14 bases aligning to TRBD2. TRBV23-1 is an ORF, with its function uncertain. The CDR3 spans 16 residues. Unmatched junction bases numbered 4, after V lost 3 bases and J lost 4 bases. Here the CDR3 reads CASSHWTSGRRETQYF. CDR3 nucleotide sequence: TGCGCCAGCAGTCACTGGACTAGCGGGAGGCGAGAGACCCAGTACTTC.

The CDR3 DNA reads as TGTGCCAGCAGTCAGACTAGCGGGGGGCCCCAAGAGACCCAGTACTTC. Its protein is CASSQTSGGPQETQYF. The chain combines TRBV25-1 with TRBJ2-5, with 13 nucleotides matching TRBD2. With V trimmed by 5 bases and J by 1 base, 4 bases remained unmatched. Germline V gene lookup returns CDR1 MGHDK and CDR2 SYGVNS. The CDR3 has 16 amino acids.

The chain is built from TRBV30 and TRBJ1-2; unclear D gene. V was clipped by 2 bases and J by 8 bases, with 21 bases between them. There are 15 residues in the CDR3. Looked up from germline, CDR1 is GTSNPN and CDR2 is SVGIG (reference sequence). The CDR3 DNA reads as TGTGCCTGGAGTCGCACCCCCATGTCGCACGGGGGCTACACCTTC. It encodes CAWSRTPMSHGGYTF.

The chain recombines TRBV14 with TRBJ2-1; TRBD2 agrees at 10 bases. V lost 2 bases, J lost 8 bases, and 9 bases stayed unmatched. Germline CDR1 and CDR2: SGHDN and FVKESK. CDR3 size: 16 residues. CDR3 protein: CASSQNLAGEADEQFF. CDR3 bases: TGTGCCAGCAGCCAAAATCTAGCGGGAGAGGCTGATGAGCAGTTCTTC.

The CDR3 nucleotides are TGTGCCAGCAGCTTAGATCCGGGACAGGCTAACCCCTCGGAACCCATGAACACTGAAGCTTTCTTT. It specifies CASSLDPGQANPSEPMNTEAFF. The chain is built from TRBV7-3 and TRBJ1-1; 8 bases are a match to TRBD1. Trimming removed 2 bases from V and 0 bases from J; junction bases left unmatched: 23. The V gene's germline CDR1 is SGHTA and CDR2 FQGTGA. The CDR3 runs 22 residues.

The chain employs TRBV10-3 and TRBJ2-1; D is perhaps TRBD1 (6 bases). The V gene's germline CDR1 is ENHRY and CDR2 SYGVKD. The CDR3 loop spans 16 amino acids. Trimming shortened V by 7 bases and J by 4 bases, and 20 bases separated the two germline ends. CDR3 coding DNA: TGTGCCATCAAGAACCCCTTGGGGGACAATTACAATGAGCAGTTCTTC. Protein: CAIKNPLGDNYNEQFF.

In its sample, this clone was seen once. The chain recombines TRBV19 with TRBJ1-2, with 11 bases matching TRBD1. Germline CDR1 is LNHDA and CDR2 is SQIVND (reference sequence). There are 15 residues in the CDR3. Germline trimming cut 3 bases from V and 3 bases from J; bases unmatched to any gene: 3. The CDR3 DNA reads TGTGCCAGTAGTATCTCGGGACAGGGGGACTATGGCTACACCTTC. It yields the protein CASSISGQGDYGYTF.